This T cell receptor beta chain originates from a study of T cells in Graves' hyperthyroidism and ophthalmopathy. General study findings and limits: Ophthalmopathy was model-predicted a median about 6.9 months pre-onset.

There were TCR beta CDR3 regions amplified from RNA transcripts. First-round RT-PCR of the TCR CDR3 relied on the HTBI primer set. TCRdb processed the multiplex PCR reads anew with MiXCR; each CDR3 protein has one entry. The repertoire includes over 200,000 distinct CDR3 sequences, about 14% of them detected once, and about an eighth sits in the top ten. Aged 18 to 65, the patients had hyperthyroidism that was newly diagnosed and had lasted under 2 months. Diagnoses used clinical symptoms, serum thyroxine and TRAb, thyroid ultrasound and orbital computed tomography. This blood was taken when hyperthyroidism was first diagnosed, before any ophthalmopathy symptoms existed. At least ten counts were recorded for this clonotype. The antigen remains unidentified. The clonotype was recovered from a woman between 35 and 50 years old with Graves' hyperthyroidism that later progressed to Graves' ophthalmopathy. Sequencing was performed on blood.

This chain's CDR3 is CASSPGEGSTSTAFSYEQYF. Written as DNA, the CDR3 is TGTGCCAGCAGTCCCGGAGAGGGCTCAACCTCAACGGCCTTCTCCTACGAGCAGTACTTC. The rearrangement joins TRBV6-1 to TRBJ2-7, with a tentative D call TRBD2 (5 bases). The length of the CDR3 is 20 residues. V lost 5 bases and J 0 bases, leaving 29 bases between the germline ends. Germline V CDR1 and CDR2: MNHNS, SASEGT.